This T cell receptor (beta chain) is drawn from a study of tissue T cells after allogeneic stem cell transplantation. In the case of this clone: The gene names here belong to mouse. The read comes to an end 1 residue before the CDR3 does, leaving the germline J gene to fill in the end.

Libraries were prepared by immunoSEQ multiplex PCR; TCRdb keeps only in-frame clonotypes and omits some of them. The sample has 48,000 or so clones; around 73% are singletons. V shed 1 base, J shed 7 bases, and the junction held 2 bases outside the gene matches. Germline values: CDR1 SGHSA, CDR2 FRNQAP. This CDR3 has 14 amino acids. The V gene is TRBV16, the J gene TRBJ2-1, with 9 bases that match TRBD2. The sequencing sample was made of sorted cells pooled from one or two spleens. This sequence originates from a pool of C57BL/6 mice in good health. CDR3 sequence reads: CASSLVGGRAEQFF. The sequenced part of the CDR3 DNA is TGTGCAAGCAGCTTAGTGGGGGGGCGGGCTGAGCAGTTC.